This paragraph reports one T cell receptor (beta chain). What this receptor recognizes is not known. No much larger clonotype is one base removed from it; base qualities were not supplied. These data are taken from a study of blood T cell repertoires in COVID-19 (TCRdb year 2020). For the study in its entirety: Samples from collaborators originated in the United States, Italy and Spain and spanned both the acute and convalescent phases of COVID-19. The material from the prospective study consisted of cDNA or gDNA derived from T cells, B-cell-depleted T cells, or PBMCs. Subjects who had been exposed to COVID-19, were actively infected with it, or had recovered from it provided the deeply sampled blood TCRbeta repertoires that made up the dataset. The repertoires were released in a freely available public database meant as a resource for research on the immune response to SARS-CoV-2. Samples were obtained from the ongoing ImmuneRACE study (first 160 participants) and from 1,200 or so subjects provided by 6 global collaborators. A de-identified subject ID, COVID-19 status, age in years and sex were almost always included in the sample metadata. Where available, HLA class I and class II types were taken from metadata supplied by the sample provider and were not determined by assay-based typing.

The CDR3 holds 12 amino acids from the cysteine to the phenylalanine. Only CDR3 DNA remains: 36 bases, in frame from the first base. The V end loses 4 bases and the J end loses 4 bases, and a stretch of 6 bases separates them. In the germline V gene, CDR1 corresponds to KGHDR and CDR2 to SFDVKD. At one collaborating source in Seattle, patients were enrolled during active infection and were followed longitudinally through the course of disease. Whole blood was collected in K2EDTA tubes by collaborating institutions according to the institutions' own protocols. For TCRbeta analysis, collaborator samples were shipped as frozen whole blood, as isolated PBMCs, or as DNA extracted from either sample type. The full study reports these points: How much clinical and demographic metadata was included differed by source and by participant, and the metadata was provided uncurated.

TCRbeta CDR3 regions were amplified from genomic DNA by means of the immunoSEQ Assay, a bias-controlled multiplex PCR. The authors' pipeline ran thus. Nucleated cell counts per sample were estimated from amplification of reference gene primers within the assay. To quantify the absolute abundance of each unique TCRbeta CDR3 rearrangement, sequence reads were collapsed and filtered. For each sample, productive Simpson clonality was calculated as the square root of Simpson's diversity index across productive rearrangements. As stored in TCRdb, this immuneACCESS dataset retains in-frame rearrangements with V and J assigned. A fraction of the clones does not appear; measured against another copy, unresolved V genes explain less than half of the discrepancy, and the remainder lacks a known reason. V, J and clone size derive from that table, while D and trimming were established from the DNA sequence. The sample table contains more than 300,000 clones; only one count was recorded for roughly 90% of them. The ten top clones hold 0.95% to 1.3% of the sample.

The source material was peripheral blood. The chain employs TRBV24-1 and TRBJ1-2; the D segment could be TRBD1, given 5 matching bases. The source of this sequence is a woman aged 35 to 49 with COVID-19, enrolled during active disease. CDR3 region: CATSDRVYGYTF. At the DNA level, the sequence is TGTGCCACCAGTGACAGGGTCTATGGCTACACCTTC.